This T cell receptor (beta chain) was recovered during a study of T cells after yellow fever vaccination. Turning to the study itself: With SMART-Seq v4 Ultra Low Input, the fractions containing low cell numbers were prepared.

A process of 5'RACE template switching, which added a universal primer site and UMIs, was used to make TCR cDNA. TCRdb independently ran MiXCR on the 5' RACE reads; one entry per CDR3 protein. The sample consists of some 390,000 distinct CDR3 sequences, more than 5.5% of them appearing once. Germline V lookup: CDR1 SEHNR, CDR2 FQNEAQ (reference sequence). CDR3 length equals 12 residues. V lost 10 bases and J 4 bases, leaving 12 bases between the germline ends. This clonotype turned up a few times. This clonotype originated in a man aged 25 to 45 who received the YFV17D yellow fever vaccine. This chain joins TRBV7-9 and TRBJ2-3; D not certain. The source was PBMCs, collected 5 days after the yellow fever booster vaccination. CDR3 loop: CATTVAPDTQYF. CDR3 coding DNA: TGTGCCACCACGGTGGCCCCAGATACGCAGTATTTT. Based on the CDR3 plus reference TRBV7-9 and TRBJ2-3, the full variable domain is DTGVSQNPRHKITKRGQNVTFRCDPISEHNRLYWYRQTLGQGPEFLTYFQNEAQLEKSRLLSDRFSAERPKGSFSTLEIQRTEQGDSAMYLCATTVAPDTQYFGPGTRLTVL.